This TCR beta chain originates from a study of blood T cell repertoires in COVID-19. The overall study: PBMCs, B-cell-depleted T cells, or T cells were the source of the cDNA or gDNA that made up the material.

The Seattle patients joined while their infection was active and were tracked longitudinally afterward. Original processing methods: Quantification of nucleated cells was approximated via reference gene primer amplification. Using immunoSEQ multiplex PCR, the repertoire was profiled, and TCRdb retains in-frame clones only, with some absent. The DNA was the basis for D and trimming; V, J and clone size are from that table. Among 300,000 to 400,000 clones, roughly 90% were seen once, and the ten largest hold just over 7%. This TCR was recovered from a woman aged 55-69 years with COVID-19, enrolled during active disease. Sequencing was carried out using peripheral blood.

CDR3 protein: CATAGGTDTQYF. The CDR3 nucleotides read TGTGCCACTGCGGGGGGTACAGATACGCAGTATTTT. The chain recombines TRBV24-1 with TRBJ2-3, with TRBD2 matching over 8 bases. The J segment lost 3 bases and the V segment lost 10 bases, leaving 2 bases of the junction unmatched. The CDR3 loop spans 12 amino acids. CDR1 and CDR2 from the germline V gene are KGHDR and SFDVKD.